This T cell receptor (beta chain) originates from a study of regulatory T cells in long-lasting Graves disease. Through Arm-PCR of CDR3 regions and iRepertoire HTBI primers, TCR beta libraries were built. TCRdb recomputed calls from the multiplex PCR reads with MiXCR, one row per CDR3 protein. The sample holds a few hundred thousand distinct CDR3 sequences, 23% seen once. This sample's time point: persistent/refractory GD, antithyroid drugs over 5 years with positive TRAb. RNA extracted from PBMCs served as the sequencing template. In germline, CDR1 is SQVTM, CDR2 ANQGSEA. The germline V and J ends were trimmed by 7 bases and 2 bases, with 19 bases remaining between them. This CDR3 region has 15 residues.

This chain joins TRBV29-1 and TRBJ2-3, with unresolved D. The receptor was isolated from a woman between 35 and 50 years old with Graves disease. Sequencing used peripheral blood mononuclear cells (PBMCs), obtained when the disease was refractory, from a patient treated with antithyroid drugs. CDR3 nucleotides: TGCAGCGGAAGGTCGATGGGCGGAATCACAGATACGCAGTATTTT. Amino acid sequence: CSGRSMGGITDTQYF.